A single sample gave rise to the 9 T cell receptor beta chains below, sequenced in a study of shared clonotypes between healthy human individuals. Profiled with immunoSEQ multiplex PCR; TCRdb holds only in-frame clones, not every one. In the table there are over 950,000 clones, roughly 77% of which are singletons. The sequenced sample consisted of memory CD4+ T cells from PBMCs. Subset noted: CD45RA-negative fraction. The receptors were sampled from a man aged 18 to 30 in good health. Some clones in this sample may be carry-over from other donors' samples.

V gene TRBV27 combines with J gene TRBJ2-1, with 10 bases fitting TRBD2. This CDR3 contains 15 residues. V dropped 3 bases and J dropped 8; count of bases not matched to a gene: 7. Germline V gives CDR1 MNHEY, CDR2 SMNVEV (reference sequence). CDR3 DNA sequence: TGTGCCAGCAGTTTCCTAGCGGGAGCTAGGTATGAGCAGTTCTTC. Translation gives CASSFLAGARYEQFF.

The V and J genes are TRBV4-3 and TRBJ1-4; D remains unclear. Trimming removed 0 bases at V and 7 bases at J, with 15 bases between. This CDR3 region has 16 residues. The V gene's germline CDR1 is LGHNA and CDR2 YSLEER. The DNA of the CDR3 is TGCGCCAGCAGCCAAGAAGTCCCTCGAAGGGCTGAAAAACTGTTTTTT. Amino acids: CASSQEVPRRAEKLFF.

This clone was seen more than once but under ten times. The CDR3 bases are TGTGCCAGCAGCTTCCAGGGACGGGAAACTGAAGCTTTCTTT. Translation gives CASSFQGRETEAFF. The chain has TRBV5-6 and TRBJ1-1; a possible D gene is TRBD1 (5 bases). The V end lost 2 bases, the J end lost 5 bases, and 13 bases lay between the germline ends. The CDR3 length is 14 residues. The germline V gene encodes CDR1 SGHDT and CDR2 YYEEEE. Full variable domain (outside the CDR3, taken from reference TRBV5-6 and TRBJ1-1): DAGVTQSPTHLIKTRGQQVTLRCSPKSGHDTVSWYQQALGQGPQFIFQYYEEEERQRGNFPDRFSGHQFPNYSSELNVNALLLGDSALYLCASSFQGRETEAFFGQGTRLTVV.

This chain links TRBV28 with TRBJ1-5; 7 positions agree with TRBD1. CDR3 length equals 16 residues. With V trimmed by 7 bases and J by 1 base, 10 bases remained unmatched. Germline lookup yields CDR1 MDHEN and CDR2 SYDVKM. The CDR3 bases are TGTGCCAGCAACCGACAGGGACGTAGAAGCAATCAGCCCCAGCATTTT. Translated: CASNRQGRRSNQPQHF.

The chain employs TRBV6-4 and TRBJ2-2; 9 bases align to TRBD2. The junction had 6 bases not matched to a gene; V was cut back by 7 bases and J by 6 bases. There are 14 residues in the CDR3. The V gene's germline CDR1 is MRHNA and CDR2 SNTAGT. The CDR3, as DNA: TGTGCCAGCAAGGCTACTAGCGGGTCCGGGGAGCTGTTTTTT. It codes for CASKATSGSGELFF.

Remarks on this clone: The sample contains more than one DNA sequence encoding this CDR3. The chain carries TRBV7-2 and TRBJ2-7; 8 bases map to TRBD1. The germline CDR1 and CDR2 sequences are SGHTA and FQGNSA. This CDR3 comprises 13 residues. The ends lost 3 bases at V and 2 bases at J; junction bases unmatched: 0. CDR3 in amino acids: CASSLTGAYEQYF. The CDR3 DNA sequence: TGTGCCAGCAGCTTGACAGGGGCCTACGAGCAGTACTTC.

V gene TRBV11-2 combines with J gene TRBJ1-1, with D unresolved. The CDR3 contains 17 residues. Germline V gene lookup returns CDR1 SGHAT and CDR2 FQNNGV. Trimming removed 1 base at V and 5 bases at J, with 20 bases between. The CDR3 spells CASSLVGAGAGLTEAFF. The CDR3 bases are TGTGCCAGCAGCTTAGTAGGTGCAGGCGCCGGCCTAACTGAAGCTTTCTTT.

The count of this clone is one. This chain uses TRBV7-9 with TRBJ1-1; D ambiguous. Germline lookup yields CDR1 SEHNR and CDR2 FQNEAQ (reference sequence). V lost 4 bases, J lost 0 bases, and 18 bases lay in between. CDR3 length: 17 residues. The CDR3 spells CASSWVETNPMNTEAFF. The CDR3 nucleotides are TGTGCCAGCAGCTGGGTCGAAACCAATCCGATGAACACTGAAGCTTTCTTT.

A few counts support this clone. Other DNA sequences in this specimen translate into the identical CDR3. The rearrangement joins TRBV13 to TRBJ2-7; D is uncertain. The CDR3 runs 14 residues. CDR1 is PRHDT and CDR2 is FYEKMQ in the germline V gene (reference sequence). V was pared by 5 bases and J by 0 bases, with 11 bases between. The CDR3 nucleotides read TGTGCCAGCAGCCCTAATCGGGTCTCCTACGAGCAGTACTTC. Translation gives CASSPNRVSYEQYF.